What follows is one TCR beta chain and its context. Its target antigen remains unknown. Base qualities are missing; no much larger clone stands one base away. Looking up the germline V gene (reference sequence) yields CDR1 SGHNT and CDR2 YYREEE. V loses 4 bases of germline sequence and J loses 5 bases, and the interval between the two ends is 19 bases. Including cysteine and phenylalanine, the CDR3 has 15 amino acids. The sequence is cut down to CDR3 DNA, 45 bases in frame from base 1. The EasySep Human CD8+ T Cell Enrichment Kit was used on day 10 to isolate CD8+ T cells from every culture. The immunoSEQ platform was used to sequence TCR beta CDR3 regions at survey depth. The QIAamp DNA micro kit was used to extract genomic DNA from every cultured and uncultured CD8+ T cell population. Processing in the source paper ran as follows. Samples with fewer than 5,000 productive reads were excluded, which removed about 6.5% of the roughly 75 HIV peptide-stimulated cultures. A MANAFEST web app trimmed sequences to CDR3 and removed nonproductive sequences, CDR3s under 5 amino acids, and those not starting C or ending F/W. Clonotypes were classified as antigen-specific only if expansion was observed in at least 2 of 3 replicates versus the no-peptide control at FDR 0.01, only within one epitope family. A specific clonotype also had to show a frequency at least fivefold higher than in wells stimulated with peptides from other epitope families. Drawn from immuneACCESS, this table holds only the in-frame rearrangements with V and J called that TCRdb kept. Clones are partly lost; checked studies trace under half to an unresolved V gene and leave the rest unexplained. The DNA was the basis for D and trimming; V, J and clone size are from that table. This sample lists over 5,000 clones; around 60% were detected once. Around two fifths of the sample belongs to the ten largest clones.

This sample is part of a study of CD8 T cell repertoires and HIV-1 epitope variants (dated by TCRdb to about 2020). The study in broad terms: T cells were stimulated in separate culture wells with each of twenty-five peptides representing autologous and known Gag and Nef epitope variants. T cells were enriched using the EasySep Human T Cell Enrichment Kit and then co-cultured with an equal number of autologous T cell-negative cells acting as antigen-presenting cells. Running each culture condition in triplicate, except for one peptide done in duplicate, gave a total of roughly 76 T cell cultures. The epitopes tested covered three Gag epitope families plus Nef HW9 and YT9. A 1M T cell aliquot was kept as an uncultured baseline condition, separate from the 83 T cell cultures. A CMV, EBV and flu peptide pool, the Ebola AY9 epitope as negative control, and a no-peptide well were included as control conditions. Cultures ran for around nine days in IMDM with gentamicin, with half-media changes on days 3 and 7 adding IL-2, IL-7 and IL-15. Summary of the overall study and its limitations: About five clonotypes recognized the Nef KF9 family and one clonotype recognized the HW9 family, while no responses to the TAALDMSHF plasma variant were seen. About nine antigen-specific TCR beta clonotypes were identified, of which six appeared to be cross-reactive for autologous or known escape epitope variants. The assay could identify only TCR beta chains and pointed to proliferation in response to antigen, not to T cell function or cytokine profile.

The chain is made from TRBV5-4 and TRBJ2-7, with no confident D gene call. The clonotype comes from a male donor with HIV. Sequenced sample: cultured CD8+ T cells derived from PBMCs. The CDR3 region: CASSPSWATADEQYF. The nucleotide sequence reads TGTGCCAGCAGCCCATCTTGGGCGACCGCCGACGAGCAGTACTTC.